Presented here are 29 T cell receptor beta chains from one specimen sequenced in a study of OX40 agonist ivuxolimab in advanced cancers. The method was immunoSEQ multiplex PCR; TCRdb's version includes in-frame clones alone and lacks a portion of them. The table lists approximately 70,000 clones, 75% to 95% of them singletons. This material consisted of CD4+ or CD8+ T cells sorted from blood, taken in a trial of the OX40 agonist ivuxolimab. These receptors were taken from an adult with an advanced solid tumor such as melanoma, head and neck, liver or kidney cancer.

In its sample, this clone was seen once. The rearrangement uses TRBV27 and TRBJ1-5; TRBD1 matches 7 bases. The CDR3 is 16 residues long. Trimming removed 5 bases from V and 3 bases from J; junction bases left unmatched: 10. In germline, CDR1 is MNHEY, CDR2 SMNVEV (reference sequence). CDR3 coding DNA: TGTGCCAGCAGTCCGTTGACAGGGCGTTACAATCAGCCCCAGCATTTT. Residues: CASSPLTGRYNQPQHF.

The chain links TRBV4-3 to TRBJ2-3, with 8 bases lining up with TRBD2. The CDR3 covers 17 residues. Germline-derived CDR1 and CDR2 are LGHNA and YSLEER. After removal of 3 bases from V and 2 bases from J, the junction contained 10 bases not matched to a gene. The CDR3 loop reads CASSQLAGSISTDTQYF. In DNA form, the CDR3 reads TGCGCCAGCAGCCAGCTAGCGGGTTCCATATCCACAGATACGCAGTATTTT.

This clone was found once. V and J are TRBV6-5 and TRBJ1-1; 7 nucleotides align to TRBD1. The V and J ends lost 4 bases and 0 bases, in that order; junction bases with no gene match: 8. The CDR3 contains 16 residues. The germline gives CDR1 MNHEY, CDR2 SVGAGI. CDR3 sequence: CASSFQGGLVNTEAFF. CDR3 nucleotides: TGTGCCAGCAGTTTCCAGGGGGGGCTGGTGAACACTGAAGCTTTCTTT.

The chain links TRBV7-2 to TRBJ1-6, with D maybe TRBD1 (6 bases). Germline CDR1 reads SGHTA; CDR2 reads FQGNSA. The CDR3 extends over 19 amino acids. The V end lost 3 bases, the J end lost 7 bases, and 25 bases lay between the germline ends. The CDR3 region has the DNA TGTGCCAGCAGCTTGCGATGGGAGCACAGGGCCTGGTCAAATTCACCCCTCCACTTT. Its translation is CASSLRWEHRAWSNSPLHF.

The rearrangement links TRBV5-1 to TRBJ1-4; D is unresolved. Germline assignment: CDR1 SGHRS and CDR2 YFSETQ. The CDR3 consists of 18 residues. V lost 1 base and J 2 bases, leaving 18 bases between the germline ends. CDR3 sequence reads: CASSLFWTSPVTNEKLFF. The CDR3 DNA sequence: TGCGCCAGCAGCTTGTTTTGGACCTCTCCCGTGACTAATGAAAAACTGTTTTTT.

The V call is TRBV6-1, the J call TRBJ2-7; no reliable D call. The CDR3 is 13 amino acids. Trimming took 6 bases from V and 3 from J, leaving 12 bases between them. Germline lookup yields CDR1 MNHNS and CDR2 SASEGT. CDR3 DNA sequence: TGTGCCAGCAGGAACCGAGGAGACTACGAGCAGTACTTC. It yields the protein CASRNRGDYEQYF.

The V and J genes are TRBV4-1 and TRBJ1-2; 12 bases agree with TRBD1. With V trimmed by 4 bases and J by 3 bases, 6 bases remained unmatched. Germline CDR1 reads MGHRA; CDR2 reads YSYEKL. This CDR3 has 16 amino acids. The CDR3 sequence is CASSRDRGRTDYGYTF. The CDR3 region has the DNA TGCGCCAGCAGCCGGGACAGGGGGCGCACAGACTATGGCTACACCTTC.

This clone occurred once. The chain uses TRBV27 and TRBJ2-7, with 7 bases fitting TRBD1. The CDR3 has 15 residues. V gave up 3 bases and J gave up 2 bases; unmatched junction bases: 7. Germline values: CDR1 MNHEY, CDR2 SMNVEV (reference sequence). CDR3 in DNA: TGTGCCAGCAGTTTCACAGGGGCCTACCCCTACGAGCAGTACTTC. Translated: CASSFTGAYPYEQYF.

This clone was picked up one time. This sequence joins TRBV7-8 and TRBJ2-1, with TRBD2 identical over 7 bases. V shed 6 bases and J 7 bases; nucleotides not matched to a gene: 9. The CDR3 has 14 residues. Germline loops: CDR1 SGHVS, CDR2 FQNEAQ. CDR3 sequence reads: CASSHGGSRNEQFF. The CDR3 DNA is TGTGCCAGCAGTCACGGCGGGAGCCGGAATGAGCAGTTCTTC.

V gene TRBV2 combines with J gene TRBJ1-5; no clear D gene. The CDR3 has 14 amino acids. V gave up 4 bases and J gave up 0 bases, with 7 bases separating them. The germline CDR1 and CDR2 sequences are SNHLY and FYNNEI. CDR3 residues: CASSVWGSNQPQHF. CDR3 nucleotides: TGTGCCAGCAGTGTATGGGGTAGCAATCAGCCCCAGCATTTT.

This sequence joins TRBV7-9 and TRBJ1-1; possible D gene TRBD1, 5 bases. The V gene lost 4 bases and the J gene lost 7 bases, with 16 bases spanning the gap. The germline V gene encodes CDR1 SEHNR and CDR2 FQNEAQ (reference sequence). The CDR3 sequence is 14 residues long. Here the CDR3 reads CASSSSGVGSEAFF. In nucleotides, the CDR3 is TGTGCCAGCAGCTCGTCGGGGGTGGGAAGTGAAGCTTTCTTT.

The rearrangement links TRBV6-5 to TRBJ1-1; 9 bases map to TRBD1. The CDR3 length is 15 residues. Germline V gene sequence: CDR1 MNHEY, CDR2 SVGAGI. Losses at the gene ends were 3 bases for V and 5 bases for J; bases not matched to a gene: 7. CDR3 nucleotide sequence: TGTGCCAGCAGTTATAGCAGGACAGGGGTAACTGAAGCTTTCTTT. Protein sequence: CASSYSRTGVTEAFF.

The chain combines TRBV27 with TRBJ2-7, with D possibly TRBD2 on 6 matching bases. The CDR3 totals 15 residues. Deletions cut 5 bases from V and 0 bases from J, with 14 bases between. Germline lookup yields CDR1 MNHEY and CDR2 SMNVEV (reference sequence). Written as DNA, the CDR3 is TGTGCCAGCAGTCAGTTGCCTAGCGTCTCCTACGAGCAGTACTTC. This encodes CASSQLPSVSYEQYF.

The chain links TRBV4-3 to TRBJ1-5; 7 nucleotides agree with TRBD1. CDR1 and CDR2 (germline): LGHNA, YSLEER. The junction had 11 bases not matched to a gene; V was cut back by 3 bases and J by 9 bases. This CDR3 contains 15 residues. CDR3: CASSQETGPEGPQHF. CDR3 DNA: TGCGCCAGCAGCCAGGAGACAGGGCCTGAGGGGCCCCAGCATTTT.

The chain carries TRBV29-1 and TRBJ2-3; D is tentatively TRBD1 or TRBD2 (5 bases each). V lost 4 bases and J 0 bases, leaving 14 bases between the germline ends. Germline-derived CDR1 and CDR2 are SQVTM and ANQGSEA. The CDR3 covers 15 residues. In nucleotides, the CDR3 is TGCAGCGTTGTCATGAGGGGCGGGAGCACAGATACGCAGTATTTT. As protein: CSVVMRGGSTDTQYF.

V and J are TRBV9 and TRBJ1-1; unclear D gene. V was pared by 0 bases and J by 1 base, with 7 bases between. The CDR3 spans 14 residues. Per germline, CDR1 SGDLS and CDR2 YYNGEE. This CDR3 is CASSVVSSNTEAFF. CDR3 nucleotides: TGTGCCAGCAGCGTAGTCAGCTCGAACACTGAAGCTTTCTTT.

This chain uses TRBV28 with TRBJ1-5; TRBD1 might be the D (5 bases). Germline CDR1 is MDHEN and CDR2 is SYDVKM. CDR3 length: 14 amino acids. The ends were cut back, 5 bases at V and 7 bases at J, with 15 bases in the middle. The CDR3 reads CASSIWGSRQPQHF. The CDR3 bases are TGTGCCAGCAGTATCTGGGGGTCCCGACAGCCCCAGCATTTT.

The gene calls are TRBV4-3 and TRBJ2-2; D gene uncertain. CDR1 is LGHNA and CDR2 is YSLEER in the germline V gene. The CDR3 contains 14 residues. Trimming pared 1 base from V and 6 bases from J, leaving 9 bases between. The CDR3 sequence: CASSQALEPGELFF. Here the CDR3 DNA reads TGCGCCAGCAGCCAAGCACTGGAGCCCGGGGAGCTGTTTTTT.

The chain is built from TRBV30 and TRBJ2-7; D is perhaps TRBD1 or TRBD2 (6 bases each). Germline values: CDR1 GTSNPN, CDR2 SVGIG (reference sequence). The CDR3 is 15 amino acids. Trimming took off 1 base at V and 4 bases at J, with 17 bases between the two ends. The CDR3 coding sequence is TGTGCCTGGAGTGATGGGGGCCCTCGGGGGTACGAGCAGTACTTC. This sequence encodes CAWSDGGPRGYEQYF. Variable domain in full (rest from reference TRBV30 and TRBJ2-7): SQTIHQWPATLVQPVGSPLSLECTVEGTSNPNLYWYRQAAGRGLQLLFYSVGIGQISSEVPQNLSASRPQDRQFILSSKKLLLSDSGFYLCAWSDGGPRGYEQYFGPGTRLTVT.

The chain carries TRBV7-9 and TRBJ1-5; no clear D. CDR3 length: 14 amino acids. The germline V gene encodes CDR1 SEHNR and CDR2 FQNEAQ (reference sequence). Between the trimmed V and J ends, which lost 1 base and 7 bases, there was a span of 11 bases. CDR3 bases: TGTGCCAGCAGCTTAGGGGTGGGGTTACAGCCCCAGCATTTT. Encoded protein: CASSLGVGLQPQHF.

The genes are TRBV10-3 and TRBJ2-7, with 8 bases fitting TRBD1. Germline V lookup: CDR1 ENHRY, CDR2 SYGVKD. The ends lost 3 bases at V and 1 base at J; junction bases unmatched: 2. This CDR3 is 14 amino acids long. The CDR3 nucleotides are TGTGCCATCAGTGACGGGACAGGTTCCTACGAGCAGTACTTC. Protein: CAISDGTGSYEQYF.

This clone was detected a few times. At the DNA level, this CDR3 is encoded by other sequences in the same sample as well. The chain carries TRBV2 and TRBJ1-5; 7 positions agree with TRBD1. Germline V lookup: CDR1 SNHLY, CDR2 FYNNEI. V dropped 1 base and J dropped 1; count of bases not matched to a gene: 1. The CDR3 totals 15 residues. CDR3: CASSEGQGSNQPQHF. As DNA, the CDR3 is TGTGCCAGCAGTGAAGGACAGGGAAGCAATCAGCCCCAGCATTTT.

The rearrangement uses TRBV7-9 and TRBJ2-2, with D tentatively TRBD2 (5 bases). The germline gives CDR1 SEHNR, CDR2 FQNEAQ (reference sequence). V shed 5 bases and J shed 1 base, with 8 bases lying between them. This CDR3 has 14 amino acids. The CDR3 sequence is CASSQEENTGELFF. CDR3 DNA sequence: TGTGCCAGCAGCCAGGAGGAGAACACCGGGGAGCTGTTTTTT.

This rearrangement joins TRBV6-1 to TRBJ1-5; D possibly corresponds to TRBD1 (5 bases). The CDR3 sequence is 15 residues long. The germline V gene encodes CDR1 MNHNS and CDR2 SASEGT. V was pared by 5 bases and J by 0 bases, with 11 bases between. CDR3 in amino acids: CASSLRDYSNQPQHF. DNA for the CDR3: TGTGCCAGCAGTTTGAGGGACTATAGCAATCAGCCCCAGCATTTT.

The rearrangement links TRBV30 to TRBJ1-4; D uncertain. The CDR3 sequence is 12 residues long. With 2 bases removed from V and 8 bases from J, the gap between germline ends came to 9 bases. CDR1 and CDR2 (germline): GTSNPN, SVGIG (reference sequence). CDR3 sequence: CAWSHTVEKLFF. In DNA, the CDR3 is TGTGCCTGGAGTCATACCGTCGAAAAACTGTTTTTT. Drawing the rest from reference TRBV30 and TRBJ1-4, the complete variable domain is SQTIHQWPATLVQPVGSPLSLECTVEGTSNPNLYWYRQAAGRGLQLLFYSVGIGQISSEVPQNLSASRPQDRQFILSSKKLLLSDSGFYLCAWSHTVEKLFFGSGTQLSVL.

Here the CDR3 DNA reads TGTGCCAGCAGTTTTGGGGAGTTCACTGAAGCTTTCTTT. Encoded protein: CASSFGEFTEAFF. The V call is TRBV27, the J call TRBJ1-1; D is undetermined. V lost 3 bases and J lost 4, with 9 bases in between. Germline CDR1 MNHEY, CDR2 SMNVEV (reference sequence). The CDR3 runs 13 residues.

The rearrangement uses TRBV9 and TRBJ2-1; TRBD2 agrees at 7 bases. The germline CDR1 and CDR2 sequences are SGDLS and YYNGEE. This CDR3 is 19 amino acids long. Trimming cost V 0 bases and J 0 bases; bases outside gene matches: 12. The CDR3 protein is CASSVEERGLDDSYNEQFF. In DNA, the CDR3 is TGTGCCAGCAGCGTAGAGGAGCGGGGATTAGACGACTCCTACAATGAGCAGTTCTTC.

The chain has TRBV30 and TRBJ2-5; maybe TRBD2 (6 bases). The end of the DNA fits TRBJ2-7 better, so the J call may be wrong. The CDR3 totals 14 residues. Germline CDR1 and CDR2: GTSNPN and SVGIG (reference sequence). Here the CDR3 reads CAWSGDSLTYEQYF. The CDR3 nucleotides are TGTGCCTGGAGTGGGGACTCCTTGACCTACGAGCAGTACTTC.

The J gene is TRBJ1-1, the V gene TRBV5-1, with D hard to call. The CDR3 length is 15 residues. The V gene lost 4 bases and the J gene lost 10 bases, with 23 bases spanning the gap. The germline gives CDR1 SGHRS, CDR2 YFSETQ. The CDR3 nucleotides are TGCGCCAGCAGCCCCCTTTGGTTGGAGGGCCTCGGAGCTTTCTTT. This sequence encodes CASSPLWLEGLGAFF.